Listed below are T cell receptor beta chains from one sample, sequenced in a study of T cells in narcolepsy. Assay: immunoSEQ multiplex PCR; the TCRdb copy retains only in-frame clones and omits some. The sample carries 35,000 to 40,000 clones, 70% to 90% recorded once. Input material: CD45RA- memory CD4+ T cells from PBMCs. These receptors originate from a human donor with narcolepsy. Each CDR3 is given with its conserved first and last residue. A D gene is named only where the DNA matches it firmly. Rows give clone size only sometimes, using once, few, many, or a class for an expanded clone.

D | J | size | V | DNA | CDR3
- | TRBJ2-3 | - | TRBV11-1 | TGTGCCAGCAGCCCCGGGATCTTTACAGATACGCAGTATTTT | CASSPGIFTDTQYF
- | TRBJ1-1 | - | TRBV7-9 | TGTGCCAGCAGCTTAGTTCGGGAAATGAACACTGAAGCTTTCTTT | CASSLVREMNTEAFF
TRBD1 | TRBJ2-1 | - | TRBV14 | TGTGCCAGCAGCCAGGGACAGGGGTTCTACAATGAGCAGTTCTTC | CASSQGQGFYNEQFF
TRBD2 | TRBJ2-5 | - | TRBV5-1 | TGCGCCAGCAGCTTAGTGGTAGCGGGGGGCCAAGAGACCCAGTACTTC | CASSLVVAGGQETQYF
TRBD1 | TRBJ2-7 | - | TRBV7-2 | TGTGCCAGCAGCCAGGCGGGACAGGGGATCCACGAGCAGTACTTC | CASSQAGQGIHEQYF
TRBD1 | TRBJ1-2 | once | TRBV2 | TGTGCCAGCAGTGGGCCGGGCAGGGGGCGCGGCTACACCTTC | CASSGPGRGRGYTF
- | TRBJ2-3 | - | TRBV6-1 | TGTGCCAGCAAGGAGACTAGTTTCCCAGATACGCAGTATTTT | CASKETSFPDTQYF
TRBD1 | TRBJ1-1 | - | TRBV7-2 | TGTGCCAGCAGCACACAGGGGCAGAACACTGAAGCTTTCTTT | CASSTQGQNTEAFF
TRBD2 | TRBJ2-3 | few | TRBV5-4 | TGTGCCAGCAGCTTGGCTCACGCGGGGGGGCGCCCAGATACGCAGTATTTT | CASSLAHAGGRPDTQYF
- | TRBJ2-7 | - | TRBV7-9 | TGTGCCAGCAGCCCTAGGGGCGGGGCCATCCACGAGCAGTACTTC | CASSPRGGAIHEQYF
TRBD1 | TRBJ1-1 | - | TRBV15 | TGTGCCACCAGCAGAGTCCACAGGGGGGGGACTGAAGCTTTCTTT | CATSRVHRGGTEAFF
- | TRBJ2-1 | - | TRBV4-3 | TGCGCCAGCAGCCAGTCGCCCCAGTGGGGAGCCTACAATGAGCAGTTCTTC | CASSQSPQWGAYNEQFF
- | TRBJ1-3 | few | TRBV5-1 | TGCGCCAGCAGACCAGGGTCGTCTGGAAACACCATATATTTT | CASRPGSSGNTIYF
- | TRBJ1-5 | - | TRBV29-1 | TGCAGCGTTCGCAGGGGAGAGAATCAGCCCCAGCATTTT | CSVRRGENQPQHF
- | TRBJ2-3 | - | TRBV14 | TGTGCCAGCAGCCAATTAGGGGTATTGAGGTTCGATACAGATACGCAGTATTTT | CASSQLGVLRFDTDTQYF
- | TRBJ2-7 | - | TRBV4-3 | TGCGCCAGCAGCCAAGTCATAGGGGGGTACGAGCAGTACTTC | CASSQVIGGYEQYF
- | TRBJ1-4 | - | TRBV4-3 | TGCGCCAGCAGCCAACCGACTAATGAAAAACTGTTTTTT | CASSQPTNEKLFF
TRBD2 | TRBJ2-3 | - | TRBV5-4 | TGTGCCAGCAGCTTGTCACTAGCGGGACCTACAGATACGCAGTATTTT | CASSLSLAGPTDTQYF
- | TRBJ1-3 | - | TRBV5-6 | TGTGCCAGCAGCTTGGGGCTCTCTGGAAACACCATATATTTT | CASSLGLSGNTIYF
TRBD1 | TRBJ2-7 | once | TRBV5-6 | TGTGCCAGCAGCTTGGGGGACAGGGGCACTTCCGAGCAGTACTTC | CASSLGDRGTSEQYF
- | TRBJ1-5 | - | TRBV4-1 | TGCGCCAGCAGCCAATTCGGGTCAGGGAATCAGCCCCAGCATTTT | CASSQFGSGNQPQHF
- | TRBJ2-1 | - | TRBV19 | TGTGCCAGTAGTCCGCGGCCCGCTTCCATAGGCACTGAGCAGTTCTTC | CASSPRPASIGTEQFF
TRBD1 | TRBJ2-2 | - | TRBV5-1 | TGCGCCAGCAGCACCGGACAGGTTCGATCCGGGGAGCTGTTTTTT | CASSTGQVRSGELFF
- | TRBJ1-5 | - | TRBV7-2 | TGTGCCAGCAGCCGGGTCTTCAATCAGCCCCAGCATTTT | CASSRVFNQPQHF
TRBD1 | TRBJ1-3 | - | TRBV9 | TGTGCCAGCAGCGTCACGGACAGGGGTTTTCGTGGAAACACCATATATTTT | CASSVTDRGFRGNTIYF
TRBD1 | TRBJ1-2 | - | TRBV15 | TGTGCCACCAGCGGGGGCCAGGGGGCAGGCCTCTATGGCTACACCTTC | CATSGGQGAGLYGYTF
- | TRBJ1-1 | - | TRBV7-8 | TGTGCCAGCAGCTTCCTGGGCCGCAGCGGGGAAGCTTTCTTT | CASSFLGRSGEAFF
- | TRBJ1-2 | - | TRBV5-1 | TGCGCCAGCAGCTTGGCGGCAGGGGAGGGCTACACCTTC | CASSLAAGEGYTF
- | TRBJ2-1 | - | TRBV5-4 | TGTGCCAGCAGCCTCCCTCCCGGGGGGCGTCACAATGAGCAGTTCTTC | CASSLPPGGRHNEQFF
- | TRBJ2-7 | - | TRBV6-5 | TGTGCCAGCAGTTCCCCTGGGGGCTACGAGCAGTACTTC | CASSSPGGYEQYF
- | TRBJ1-4 | few | TRBV6-6 | TGTGCCAGCAGTCAGGGGTTTGGTGAAAAACTGTTTTTT | CASSQGFGEKLFF
- | TRBJ2-3 | - | TRBV4-1 | TGCGCCAGCAGCCATCATTACACAGATACGCAGTATTTT | CASSHHYTDTQYF
- | TRBJ2-7 | - | TRBV5-1 | TGCGCCAGCAGCTTCAGGGACTCCGAGCAGCACTTC | CASSFRDSEQHF
TRBD1 | TRBJ2-5 | once | TRBV5-1 | TGCGCCAGCAGCTCAAGACAGGGGGGACCAGGGACCCAGTACTTC | CASSSRQGGPGTQYF
TRBD1 | TRBJ2-7 | - | TRBV6-1 | TGTGCCAGCAGTGCACAACGGACAGGGAACGGCGAGCAGTACTTC | CASSAQRTGNGEQYF
- | TRBJ1-5 | - | TRBV5-1 | TGCGCCAGCAGCTTGGCCGGGGATAGCAATCAGCCCCAGCATTTT | CASSLAGDSNQPQHF
TRBD1 | TRBJ1-1 | - | TRBV5-1 | TGCGCCAGCAGCTTAAGGACGACAGGGATGAACACTGAAGCTTTCTTT | CASSLRTTGMNTEAFF
TRBD2 | TRBJ2-3 | once | TRBV12-5 | TGTGCTAGTGGCCGGAGCGGGGATTTCACAGATACGCAGTATTTT | CASGRSGDFTDTQYF
- | TRBJ1-5 | - | TRBV11-2 | TGTGCCAGCAGCTCGGGGTGGGGTGCGGGTCAGCCCCAGCATTTT | CASSSGWGAGQPQHF
TRBD1 | TRBJ2-7 | once | TRBV7-3 | TGTGCCAGCAGCCGGGACAGGGTGAACGAGCAGTACTTC | CASSRDRVNEQYF
- | TRBJ1-6 | - | TRBV5-5 | TGTGCCAGCACGCAACAGGATTCCTATAATTCACCCCTCCACTTT | CASTQQDSYNSPLHF
- | TRBJ1-1 | - | TRBV6-5 | TGTGCCAGCAGTTACACCGGGGGCACTGAAGCTTTCTTT | CASSYTGGTEAFF
- | TRBJ2-7 | - | TRBV18 | TGTGCCAGCTCACCACCGATAGTTCGGGGAAGGGTAGTCTCCTACGAGCAGTACTTC | CASSPPIVRGRVVSYEQYF
TRBD1 | TRBJ1-6 | - | TRBV28 | TGTGCCAGCAGTGGAACGACAGGGCATAATTCACCCCTCCACTTT | CASSGTTGHNSPLHF
- | TRBJ1-5 | - | TRBV6-1 | TGTGCCAGCAGTGCCGACTATAGCAATCAGCCCCAGCATTTT | CASSADYSNQPQHF
- | TRBJ2-1 | - | TRBV6-5 | TGTGCCAGCGGCTCCCGGGACGGATCCTACAATGAGCAGTTCTTC | CASGSRDGSYNEQFF
- | TRBJ2-1 | few | TRBV14 | TGTGCCAGCAGCCATACTGGGGGCCGGAATGAGCAGTTCTTC | CASSHTGGRNEQFF
TRBD2 | TRBJ2-7 | - | TRBV9 | TGTGCCAGCAGCGGACCGGGACTAGCGGGGGGATCCTACGAGCAGTACTTC | CASSGPGLAGGSYEQYF
- | TRBJ1-4 | - | TRBV18 | TGTGCCAGCTCACCGAGAGCGGGGGAGGGATCTAATGAAAAACTGTTTTTT | CASSPRAGEGSNEKLFF
- | TRBJ1-6 | few | TRBV6-5 | TGTGCCAGCAGTTACCCCTCTGGGGGCGGATATTCACCCCTCCACTTT | CASSYPSGGGYSPLHF
- | TRBJ2-1 | - | TRBV29-1 | TGCAGCGTTGAACGGAACAATGAGCAGTTCTTC | CSVERNNEQFF
- | TRBJ2-7 | - | TRBV15 | TGTGCCACCAGCATCGGTGCTACCTCCTACGAGCAGTACTTC | CATSIGATSYEQYF
- | TRBJ2-1 | - | TRBV7-2 | TGTGCCAGCAGCTTAGTTCGGGGCCCGCCCTACAATGAGCAGTTCTTC | CASSLVRGPPYNEQFF
TRBD1 | TRBJ2-7 | once | TRBV5-4 | TGTGCCAGCAGCAGATCCGGGACAGACGAGCAGTACTTC | CASSRSGTDEQYF